This T cell receptor (beta chain) was sequenced for a study of blood T cell repertoires in COVID-19. Enrolled during active infection, Seattle patients were then followed longitudinally. Original processing methods: Nucleated cell number was recorded as an estimate derived from reference gene primer amplification. TCRdb's copy holds only in-frame clones and misses some; the assay was immunoSEQ multiplex PCR. V and J calls and clone size come straight from that table; D and trimming were deduced from the DNA. The top ten hold 10% to 13% of the sample, which has fewer than 250,000 clones, approximately 81% seen once. J gave up 7 bases and V 6 bases, and 9 bases lay outside the gene matches. The CDR3 spans 14 residues. Germline V CDR1 and CDR2: MNHEY, SVGAGI.

The specimen was peripheral blood. V gene TRBV6-5 combines with J gene TRBJ2-1; TRBD1 aligns across 7 bases. This receptor was taken from a woman of 80 years or more with COVID-19, enrolled during active disease. CDR3 DNA: TGTGCCAGCAGCCGACCGACAGGGTTAAATGAGCAGTTCTTC. It is translated as CASSRPTGLNEQFF.